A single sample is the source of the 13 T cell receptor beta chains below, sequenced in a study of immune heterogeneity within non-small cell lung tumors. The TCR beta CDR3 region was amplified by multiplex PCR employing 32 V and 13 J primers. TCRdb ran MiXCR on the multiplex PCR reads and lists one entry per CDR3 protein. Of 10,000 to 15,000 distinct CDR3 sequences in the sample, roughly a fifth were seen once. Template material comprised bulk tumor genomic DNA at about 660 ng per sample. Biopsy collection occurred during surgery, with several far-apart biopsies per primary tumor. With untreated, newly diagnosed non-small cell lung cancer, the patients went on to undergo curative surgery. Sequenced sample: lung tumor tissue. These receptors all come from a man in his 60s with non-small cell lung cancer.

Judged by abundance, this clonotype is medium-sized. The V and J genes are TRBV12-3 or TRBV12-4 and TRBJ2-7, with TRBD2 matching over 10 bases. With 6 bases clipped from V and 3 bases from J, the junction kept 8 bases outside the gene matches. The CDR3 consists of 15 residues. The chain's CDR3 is CASSPASGRGYEQYF. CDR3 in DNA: TGTGCCAGCAGCCCAGCCAGCGGGAGGGGCTACGAGCAGTACTTC.

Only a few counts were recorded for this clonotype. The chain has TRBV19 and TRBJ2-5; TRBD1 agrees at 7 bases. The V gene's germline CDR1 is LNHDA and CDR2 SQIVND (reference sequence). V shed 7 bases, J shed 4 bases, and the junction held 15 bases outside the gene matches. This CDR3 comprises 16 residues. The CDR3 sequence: CASNEGADRVRETQYF. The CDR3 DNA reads TGTGCCAGTAATGAGGGCGCCGACAGGGTGAGAGAGACCCAGTACTTC.

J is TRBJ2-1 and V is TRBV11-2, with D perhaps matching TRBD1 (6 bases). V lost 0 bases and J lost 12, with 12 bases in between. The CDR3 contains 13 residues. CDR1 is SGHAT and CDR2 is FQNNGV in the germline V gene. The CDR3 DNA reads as TGTGCCAGCAGCTTAGAAACCAGGGGAACGCAGTTCTTC. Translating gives CASSLETRGTQFF.

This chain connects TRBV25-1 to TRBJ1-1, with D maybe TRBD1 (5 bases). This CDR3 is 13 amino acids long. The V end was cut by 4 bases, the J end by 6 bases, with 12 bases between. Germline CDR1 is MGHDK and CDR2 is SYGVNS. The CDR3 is CASSGGWGAEAFF. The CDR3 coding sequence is TGTGCCAGCAGTGGGGGCTGGGGGGCTGAAGCTTTCTTT.

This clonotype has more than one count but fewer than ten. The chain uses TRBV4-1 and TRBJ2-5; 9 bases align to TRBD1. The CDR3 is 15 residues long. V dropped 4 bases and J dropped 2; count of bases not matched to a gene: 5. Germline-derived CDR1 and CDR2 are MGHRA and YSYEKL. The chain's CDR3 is CASSRGTGLQETQYF. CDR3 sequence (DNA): TGCGCCAGCAGCCGGGGGACAGGGTTACAAGAGACCCAGTACTTC.

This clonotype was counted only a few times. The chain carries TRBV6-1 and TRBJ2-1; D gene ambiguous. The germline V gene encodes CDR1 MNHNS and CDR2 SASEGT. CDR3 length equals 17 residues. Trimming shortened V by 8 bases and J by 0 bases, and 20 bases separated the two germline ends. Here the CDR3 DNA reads TGTGCCAGCCGATACGGGCAGAGATTAAGCTCCTACAATGAGCAGTTCTTC. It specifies CASRYGQRLSSYNEQFF.

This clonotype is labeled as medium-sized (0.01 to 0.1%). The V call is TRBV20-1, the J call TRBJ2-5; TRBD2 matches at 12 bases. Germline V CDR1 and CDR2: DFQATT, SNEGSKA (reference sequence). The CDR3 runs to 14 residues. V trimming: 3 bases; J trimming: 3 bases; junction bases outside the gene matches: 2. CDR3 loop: CSARLAGGEETQYF. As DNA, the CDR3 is TGCAGTGCTAGGCTAGCGGGGGGGGAAGAGACCCAGTACTTC.

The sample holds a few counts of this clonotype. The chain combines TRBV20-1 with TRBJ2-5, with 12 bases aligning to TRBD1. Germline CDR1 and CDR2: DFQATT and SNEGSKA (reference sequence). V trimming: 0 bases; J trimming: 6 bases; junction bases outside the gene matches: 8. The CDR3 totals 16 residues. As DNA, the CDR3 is TGCAGTGCTAGAGATCCGGGACAGGGGGCACGGAAGACCCAGTACTTC. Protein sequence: CSARDPGQGARKTQYF.

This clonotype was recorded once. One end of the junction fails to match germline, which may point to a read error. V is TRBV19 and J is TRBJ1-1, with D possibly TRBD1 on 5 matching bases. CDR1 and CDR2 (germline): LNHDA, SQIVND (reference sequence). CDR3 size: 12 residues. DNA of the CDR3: TGTGCCAGTAGTATTCCGGACACTGGAGCTTTCTTT. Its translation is CASSIPDTGAFF.

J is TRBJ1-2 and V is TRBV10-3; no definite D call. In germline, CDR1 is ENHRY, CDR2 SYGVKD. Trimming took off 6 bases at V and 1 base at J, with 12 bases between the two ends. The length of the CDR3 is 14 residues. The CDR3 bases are TGTGCCATCAGCGACACCTATATTAACTATGGCTACACCTTC. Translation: CAISDTYINYGYTF.

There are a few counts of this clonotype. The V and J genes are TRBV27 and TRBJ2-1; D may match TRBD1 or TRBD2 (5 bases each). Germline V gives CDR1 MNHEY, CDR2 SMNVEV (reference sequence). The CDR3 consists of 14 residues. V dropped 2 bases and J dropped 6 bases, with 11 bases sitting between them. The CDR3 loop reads CASSLIGASNEQFF. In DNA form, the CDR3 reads TGTGCCAGCAGTTTAATCGGGGCTAGCAATGAGCAGTTCTTC.

The CDR3 protein is CASSFVGQVNTGELFF. The CDR3 region has the DNA TGTGCCAGCAGCTTTGTTGGACAGGTGAACACCGGGGAGCTGTTTTTT. The V and J genes are TRBV5-5 and TRBJ2-2; 7 bases agree with TRBD1. From germline, CDR1 is SGHKS and CDR2 YYEKEE (reference sequence). V was clipped by 2 bases and J by 1 base; unmatched bases: 5. This CDR3 is 16 amino acids long.

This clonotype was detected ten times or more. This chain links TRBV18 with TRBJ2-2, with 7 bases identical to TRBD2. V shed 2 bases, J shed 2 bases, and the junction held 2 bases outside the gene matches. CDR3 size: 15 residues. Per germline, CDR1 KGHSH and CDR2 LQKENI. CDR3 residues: CASSPSGLNTGELFF. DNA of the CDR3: TGTGCCAGCTCACCATCGGGACTAAACACCGGGGAGCTGTTTTTT.